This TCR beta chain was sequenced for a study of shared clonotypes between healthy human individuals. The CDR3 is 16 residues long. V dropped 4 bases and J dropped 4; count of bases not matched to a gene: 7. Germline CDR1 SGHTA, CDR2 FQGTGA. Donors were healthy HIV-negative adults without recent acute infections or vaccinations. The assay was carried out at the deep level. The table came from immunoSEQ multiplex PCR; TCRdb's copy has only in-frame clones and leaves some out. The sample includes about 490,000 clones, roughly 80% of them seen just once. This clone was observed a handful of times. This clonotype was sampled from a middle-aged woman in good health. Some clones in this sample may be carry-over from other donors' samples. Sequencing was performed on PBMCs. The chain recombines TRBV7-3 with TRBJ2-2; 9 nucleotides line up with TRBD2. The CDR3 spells CASSSSAGGGTGELFF. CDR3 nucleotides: TGTGCCAGCAGCTCGTCCGCGGGAGGGGGCACCGGGGAGCTGTTTTTT. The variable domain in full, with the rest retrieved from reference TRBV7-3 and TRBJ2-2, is GAGVSQTPSNKVTEKGKYVELRCDPISGHTALYWYRQSLGQGPEFLIYFQGTGAADDSGLPNDRFFAVRPEGSVSTLKIQRTERGDSAVYLCASSSSAGGGTGELFFGEGSRLTVL.